The 9 T cell receptor beta chains presented below share a single source sample, sequenced in a study of T cells after yellow fever vaccination. MiXCR, run by TCRdb on the 5' RACE reads, gives a single entry per CDR3 protein. Of about 31,000 distinct CDR3 sequences listed, under 12% are singletons. The sample in question was PBMCs, either bulk or a sorted T-cell subset (CD4+, CD8+, memory, or dextramer-sorted; not recorded which), obtained roughly 15 days after the first yellow fever vaccination. These receptors were collected from a man younger than 35 who received the YFV17D yellow fever vaccine.

This clonotype has ten or more counts. This chain uses TRBV7-2 with TRBJ2-1; either TRBD1 or TRBD2 may fit D (5 bases each). Germline V CDR1 and CDR2: SGHTA, FQGNSA. Trimming pared 11 bases from V and 7 bases from J, leaving 9 bases between. There are 10 residues in the CDR3. Written as DNA, the CDR3 is TGTGCCTTGGGGGAGAATGAGCAGTTCTTC. It specifies CALGENEQFF.

This clonotype was counted ten times or more. This chain uses TRBV4-3 with TRBJ2-7; 9 bases match TRBD1. CDR1 and CDR2 from the germline V gene are LGHNA and YSLEER. CDR3 size: 15 residues. With V trimmed by 4 bases and J by 1 base, 5 bases remained unmatched. The CDR3 coding sequence is TGCGCCAGCAGCCGGACCGGGACAGGGTCCTACGAGCAGTACTTC. This translates into CASSRTGTGSYEQYF.

The table lists this clonotype with many counts. The chain uses TRBV6-5 and TRBJ1-2; 8 bases are shared with TRBD1. CDR1 and CDR2 (germline): MNHEY, SVGAGI. CDR3 length: 14 amino acids. J lost 8 bases, V lost 5 bases, and 10 bases had no gene match. The CDR3 loop reads CASSPGQGGKGYTF. The CDR3 bases are TGTGCCAGCAGTCCCGGACAGGGCGGAAAAGGCTACACCTTC.

CDR3 sequence (DNA): TGTGCCAGCAGCTGGGGACAGGGGTTTAGTTATGGCTACACCTTC. It yields the protein CASSWGQGFSYGYTF. V and J are TRBV5-4 and TRBJ1-2; 10 bases line up with TRBD1. CDR3 length: 15 amino acids. In germline, CDR1 is SGHNT, CDR2 YYREEE (reference sequence). The trim removed 3 bases at V and 5 bases at J, leaving 7 bases unmatched.

This clonotype came up many times. V usage is TRBV20-1 and J usage is TRBJ1-5; D not resolved. CDR1 is DFQATT and CDR2 is SNEGSKA in the germline V gene (reference sequence). The CDR3 is 11 amino acids. The V gene lost 5 bases and the J gene lost 4 bases, with 6 bases spanning the gap. The CDR3 DNA is TGCAGTGCTTCGGAGAATCAGCCCCAGCATTTT. Its protein product is CSASENQPQHF.

There are many counts of this clonotype. The rearrangement joins TRBV24-1 to TRBJ2-2; 11 nucleotides align to TRBD1. J gave up 7 bases and V 4 bases, and 7 bases lay outside the gene matches. The CDR3 sequence is 16 residues long. Germline loops: CDR1 KGHDR, CDR2 SFDVKD. CDR3 nucleotide sequence: TGTGCCACCAGTGACCCGGGACAGGGGGAGGTCGGGGAGCTGTTTTTT. Its translation is CATSDPGQGEVGELFF.

The table lists this clonotype with many counts. The chain links TRBV5-4 to TRBJ2-7; 9 bases match TRBD1. This CDR3 has 13 amino acids. With V trimmed by 4 bases and J by 5 bases, 4 bases remained unmatched. Germline CDR1 is SGHNT and CDR2 is YYREEE (reference sequence). The CDR3, as DNA: TGTGCCAGCAGCGGGGACAGGGCCGACGAGCAGTACGTC. Protein sequence: CASSGDRADEQYV.

Many counts were recorded for this clonotype. This chain links TRBV20-1 with TRBJ2-7; D remains ambiguous. This CDR3 is built from 13 residues. Germline lookup yields CDR1 DFQATT and CDR2 SNEGSKA (reference sequence). DNA for the CDR3: TGCAGGGAGAGGAGTGACACGGACTACGAGCAGTACTTC. Its translation: CRERSDTDYEQYF.

This clonotype was seen repeatedly, ten times or more. The chain employs TRBV20-1 and TRBJ1-1, with D possibly matching TRBD1 (6 bases). This CDR3 comprises 14 residues. Germline CDR1 reads DFQATT; CDR2 reads SNEGSKA (reference sequence). V was shortened by 0 bases and J by 4 bases, with 12 bases between the two germline ends. CDR3 sequence: CSARDPDRITEAFF. DNA for the CDR3: TGCAGTGCTAGAGATCCGGACAGAATCACTGAAGCTTTCTTT.